The 5 T cell receptor beta chains presented below share a single source sample, sequenced in a study of cytomegalovirus exposure and HLA in healthy donors. In the PCR, 60 Vbeta and 13 Jbeta primers were used. Profiling relied on immunoSEQ multiplex PCR, and the TCRdb table lists in-frame clones only, not all of them. The sample records 170,000 or so clones, around four fifths being singletons. Sequenced material: PBMCs. These receptors were collected from a woman aged 50 to 65 in good health and CMV-seropositive.

This clone was observed a handful of times. The chain has TRBV7-9 and TRBJ2-1; TRBD1 is a possible D gene (6 bases). Trimming pared 8 bases from V and 8 bases from J, leaving 10 bases between. The CDR3 runs to 11 residues. Germline-derived CDR1 and CDR2 are SEHNR and FQNEAQ (reference sequence). This chain's CDR3 is CASGTFDEQFF. DNA for the CDR3: TGTGCCAGCGGGACATTTGATGAGCAGTTCTTC. Looking up the rest from reference TRBV7-9 and TRBJ2-1 gives the full variable domain: DTGVSQNPRHKITKRGQNVTFRCDPISEHNRLYWYRQTLGQGPEFLTYFQNEAQLEKSRLLSDRFSAERPKGSFSTLEIQRTEQGDSAMYLCASGTFDEQFFGPGTRLTVL.

This chain uses TRBV6-4 with TRBJ2-3; the match to TRBD2 covers 8 bases. V was clipped by 5 bases and J by 3 bases; unmatched bases: 4. The CDR3 spans 14 residues. From germline, CDR1 is MRHNA and CDR2 SNTAGT. The CDR3 bases are TGTGCCAGCAGTTTAGCGGGGTTAACAGATACGCAGTATTTT. Encoded protein: CASSLAGLTDTQYF.

This clone appeared a few times. The chain recombines TRBV27 with TRBJ2-3, with TRBD1 as a possible D gene (5 bases). Trimming took 4 bases from V and 6 from J, leaving 8 bases between them. CDR1 MNHEY and CDR2 SMNVEV come from the germline V gene (reference sequence). This CDR3 has 12 residues. The CDR3 reads CASSSKGDTQYF. The CDR3 DNA sequence: TGTGCCAGCAGTTCAAAGGGGGATACGCAGTATTTT.

This clone was detected a few times. The V call is TRBV29-1, the J call TRBJ2-7; TRBD1 matches at 7 bases. The germline V gene has CDR1 SQVTM and CDR2 ANQGSEA. The V and J ends lost 6 bases and 0 bases, in that order; junction bases with no gene match: 8. CDR3 length equals 14 residues. The CDR3 sequence is CSVFDRASSYEQYF. CDR3 nucleotides: TGCAGCGTCTTCGACAGGGCTAGCTCCTACGAGCAGTACTTC.

The chain uses TRBV9 and TRBJ1-6; TRBD1 agrees at 10 bases. CDR1 is SGDLS, CDR2 YYNGEE, per germline. The CDR3 sequence is 16 residues long. Losses at the gene ends were 2 bases for V and 7 bases for J; bases not matched to a gene: 6. CDR3 sequence: CASSVSGTGENSPLHF. CDR3 in DNA: TGTGCCAGCAGCGTGTCCGGGACAGGGGAGAATTCACCCCTCCACTTT.